The 19 T cell receptor beta chains reported below all come from one sample, sequenced in a study of blood T cells in healthy people across ages. A second PCR, run for roughly 7 to 12 cycles, used a sample-barcoded 5' primer plus a J-beta primer mix. TCRdb reprocessed the 5' RACE reads via MiXCR and lists one record per CDR3 protein. The sample consists of some 850,000 distinct CDR3 sequences, 20% to 30% of them appearing once. This same sample was also part of a study on T cells of mothers and their children.

The specimen sequenced was blood. The receptor set was obtained from a boy aged 5-17 years in good health.

The chain carries TRBV18 and TRBJ2-5; D is perhaps TRBD1 (5 bases). The germline gives CDR1 KGHSH, CDR2 LQKENI. V gave up 4 bases and J gave up 2 bases, with 8 bases separating them. The CDR3 is 13 residues long. CDR3 amino acids: CASSQRQQETQYF. For the CDR3, the DNA is TGTGCCAGCTCACAGAGACAGCAAGAGACCCAGTACTTC.

This clonotype was recorded a few times. The genes are TRBV5-1 and TRBJ1-4, with TRBD1 matching 8 bases. The CDR3 is 16 amino acids. The junction had 8 bases not matched to a gene; V was cut back by 0 bases and J by 7 bases. The germline gives CDR1 SGHRS, CDR2 YFSETQ. CDR3 sequence (DNA): TGCGCCAGCAGCTTGGAGGGACAGGAATTTCGTGAAAAACTGTTTTTT. Translating gives CASSLEGQEFREKLFF.

This chain uses TRBV7-2 with TRBJ2-2; D gene uncertain. Deletions cut 1 base from V and 3 bases from J, with 9 bases between. The CDR3 runs 15 residues. CDR1 is SGHTA, CDR2 FQGNSA, per germline. The DNA of the CDR3 is TGTGCCAGCAGCTTAGTGTCTAGGCACACCGGGGAGCTGTTTTTT. It encodes CASSLVSRHTGELFF.

The chain links TRBV9 to TRBJ1-1; D remains unclear. The CDR3 has 14 residues. V was cut by 0 bases and J by 8 bases, with 14 bases left in between. Germline loops: CDR1 SGDLS, CDR2 YYNGEE. CDR3 in amino acids: CASSVGELRAEAFF. For the CDR3, the DNA is TGTGCCAGCAGCGTAGGAGAGCTTCGTGCAGAAGCTTTCTTT. The whole variable domain, filled in from reference TRBV9 and TRBJ1-1, reads DSGVTQTPKHLITATGQRVTLRCSPRSGDLSVYWYQQSLDQGLQFLIQYYNGEERAKGNILERFSAQQFPDLHSELNLSSLELGDSALYFCASSVGELRAEAFFGQGTRLTVV.

This chain uses TRBV28 with TRBJ2-7, with D perhaps matching TRBD1 or TRBD2 (5 bases each). The CDR3 has 15 amino acids. Trimming took 3 bases from V and 0 from J, leaving 12 bases between them. Germline loops: CDR1 MDHEN, CDR2 SYDVKM. CDR3 nucleotide sequence: TGTGCCAGCAGTTTTGCAGGGAGCGGCTCCTACGAGCAGTACTTC. It encodes CASSFAGSGSYEQYF.

The chain uses TRBV5-1 and TRBJ1-3; D is undetermined. Germline lookup yields CDR1 SGHRS and CDR2 YFSETQ. This CDR3 contains 15 residues. V shed 0 bases and J shed 0 bases, with 7 bases lying between them. CDR3 residues: CASSLGRSSGNTIYF. The CDR3 DNA reads TGCGCCAGCAGCTTGGGCAGGAGCTCTGGAAACACCATATATTTT.

V usage is TRBV12-5 and J usage is TRBJ2-5, with 10 bases aligning to TRBD1. The J call may be wrong; the DNA end is better matched by TRBJ2-1. The germline V gene has CDR1 LGHNT and CDR2 FRNRAP. The CDR3 is 17 amino acids. In DNA form, the CDR3 reads TGTGCTAGTGGTTTGGTACTCTACGGGACAGGGGAAATTGAGCAGTTCTTC. It specifies CASGLVLYGTGEIEQFF.

The gene calls are TRBV2 and TRBJ1-2, with D perhaps matching TRBD1 (5 bases). With 3 bases removed from V and 9 bases from J, the gap between germline ends came to 8 bases. The V gene's germline CDR1 is SNHLY and CDR2 FYNNEI. The CDR3 contains 11 residues. As DNA, the CDR3 is TGTGCCAGCAGTGAGGGGGGGAGCTACACCTTC. Encoded protein: CASSEGGSYTF. Complete variable domain (other parts from reference TRBV2 and TRBJ1-2): EPEVTQTPSHQVTQMGQEVILRCVPISNHLYFYWYRQILGQKVEFLVSFYNNEISEKSEIFDDQFSVERPDGSNFTLKIRSTKLEDSAMYFCASSEGGSYTFGSGTRLTVV.

V and J are TRBV11-2 and TRBJ2-7; 11 nucleotides align to TRBD2. The J call is uncertain, as TRBJ2-1 better fits the DNA end. Germline V gives CDR1 SGHAT, CDR2 FQNNGV. The CDR3 extends over 16 amino acids. The CDR3 protein is CASSTIAGGRNNEQFF. The CDR3 DNA is TGTGCCAGCAGCACTATAGCGGGGGGGCGAAACAATGAGCAGTTCTTC.

This clonotype was counted only a few times. This chain uses TRBV7-3 with TRBJ2-5, with D possibly TRBD1 on 6 matching bases. The J call is doubtful: the DNA matches TRBJ2-7 better. Per the germline V gene, CDR1 is SGHTA and CDR2 is FQGTGA. This CDR3 is built from 15 residues. In nucleotides, the CDR3 is TGTGCCAGCAGCTCAACGGACAGTCCGTTTTACGAGCAGTACTTC. The encoded protein is CASSSTDSPFYEQYF.

The genes are TRBV9 and TRBJ1-1; D is unresolved. Germline loops: CDR1 SGDLS, CDR2 YYNGEE. Trimming stripped 0 bases from V and 7 bases from J, with 7 bases between. The CDR3 length is 12 residues. The DNA for the CDR3 is TGTGCCAGCAGCGTAGGGGGTGGTGAAGCTTTCTTT. Its protein is CASSVGGGEAFF. Filled out from reference TRBV9 and TRBJ1-1, the complete variable domain reads DSGVTQTPKHLITATGQRVTLRCSPRSGDLSVYWYQQSLDQGLQFLIQYYNGEERAKGNILERFSAQQFPDLHSELNLSSLELGDSALYFCASSVGGGEAFFGQGTRLTVV.

This clonotype was seen more than once but under ten times. The chain uses TRBV7-2 and TRBJ2-7; either TRBD1 or TRBD2 may fit D (5 bases each). Germline loops: CDR1 SGHTA, CDR2 FQGNSA. This CDR3 is built from 15 residues. The V and J ends lost 5 bases and 3 bases respectively, with 17 bases between them. CDR3 DNA: TGTGCCAGCAGCCCGACGGGACGGGGTGTCTACGAGCAGTACTTC. It translates to CASSPTGRGVYEQYF.

Concerning this clonotype: A junction boundary mismatches the germline segment, possibly from a read error. The rearrangement joins TRBV5-6 to TRBJ2-1; a possible D gene is TRBD2 (5 bases). CDR3 size: 15 residues. Germline CDR1 and CDR2: SGHDT and YYEEEE. This chain's CDR3 is CASGLVQRPSGEQFF. The CDR3 DNA reads TGTGCCAGCGGCTTAGTGCAGCGACCGAGCGGTGAGCAGTTCTTC.

V gene TRBV12-3 or TRBV12-4 combines with J gene TRBJ1-6; 7 bases fit TRBD1. This CDR3 is 17 amino acids long. V shed 4 bases and J 7 bases; nucleotides not matched to a gene: 13. The DNA of the CDR3 is TGTGCCAGCAGTTCCATGGGCTCCGGGACAGCCAATTCACCCCTCCACTTT. Protein sequence: CASSSMGSGTANSPLHF.

This clonotype was detected a few times. The chain employs TRBV29-1 and TRBJ2-1, with D possibly TRBD2 on 5 matching bases. The CDR3 is 12 amino acids. Trimming cost V 7 bases and J 6 bases, with 13 bases left between them. Germline CDR1 and CDR2: SQVTM and ANQGSEA. Here the CDR3 reads CSAPTSTNEQFF. CDR3 in DNA: TGCAGCGCACCCACTAGTACCAATGAGCAGTTCTTC.

This clonotype turned up a few times. The chain has TRBV5-1 and TRBJ2-5; D is uncertain. V lost 0 bases and J lost 1, with 10 bases in between. Germline V gives CDR1 SGHRS, CDR2 YFSETQ. The length of the CDR3 is 15 residues. The CDR3 bases are TGCGCCAGCAGCTTGGAGGGATCTTCCCAAGAGACCCAGTACTTC. Translating it yields CASSLEGSSQETQYF.

The gene calls are TRBV7-9 and TRBJ2-5; D call uncertain. Germline V gene data show CDR1 as SEHNR and CDR2 as FQNEAQ (reference sequence). V shed 1 base and J shed 7 bases, with 13 bases lying between them. The CDR3 extends over 14 amino acids. Written as DNA, the CDR3 is TGTGCCAGCAGCTTAGAGGTGGGCTCGGGGACCCAGTACTTC. Amino acid sequence: CASSLEVGSGTQYF.

This clonotype was counted a single time. The rearrangement uses TRBV9 and TRBJ1-4, with D hard to call. Germline V gene lookup returns CDR1 SGDLS and CDR2 YYNGEE. Trimming took 4 bases from V and 7 from J, leaving 17 bases between them. This CDR3 comprises 15 residues. CDR3 loop: CASSKHSASAEKLFF. CDR3 DNA sequence: TGTGCCAGCAGCAAGCATTCCGCGTCCGCTGAAAAACTGTTTTTT.

This clonotype has at least ten counts. The chain uses TRBV21-1 and TRBJ2-7. TRBV21-1 has pseudogene status. CDR3 length: 8 residues. CDR3 nucleotide sequence: TGTGCCGGAGACGAGCAGTACTTC. Translating it yields CAGDEQYF.